This T cell receptor beta chain was identified in a study of T cell responses to AZD1222 COVID-19 vaccine. General study results and limits: All repertoire sampling was performed exclusively after the peak T cell response. Regions 160-218 and 743-854 dominated among vaccine-associated CD4 TCRs spanning spike. The donor group comprised mostly white British people and more females; the analysis possibly underestimated clonal diversity. Only a handful of AZD1222 recipients were seropositive at baseline.

Sequencing was performed with immunoSEQ multiplex PCR; in TCRdb, only in-frame clones are kept and a portion is missing. The repertoire holds around 150,000 clones, with roughly nine tenths as singletons. The CDR3 length is 14 residues. V lost 1 base and J lost 8, with 14 bases in between. CDR1 and CDR2 from the germline V gene are SGHTA and FQGNSA. A remark on this clone: Its antigen is unknown.

This chain uses TRBV7-2 with TRBJ1-1, with D perhaps TRBD1 (5 bases). The sequence came from an adult who received the AZD1222 COVID-19 vaccine. Sequences were derived from peripheral blood, sampled 28 days after the second AZD1222 dose. The chain's CDR3 is CASSLVSREGEAFF. CDR3 DNA sequence: TGTGCCAGCAGCTTAGTCTCAAGAGAGGGGGAAGCTTTCTTT.